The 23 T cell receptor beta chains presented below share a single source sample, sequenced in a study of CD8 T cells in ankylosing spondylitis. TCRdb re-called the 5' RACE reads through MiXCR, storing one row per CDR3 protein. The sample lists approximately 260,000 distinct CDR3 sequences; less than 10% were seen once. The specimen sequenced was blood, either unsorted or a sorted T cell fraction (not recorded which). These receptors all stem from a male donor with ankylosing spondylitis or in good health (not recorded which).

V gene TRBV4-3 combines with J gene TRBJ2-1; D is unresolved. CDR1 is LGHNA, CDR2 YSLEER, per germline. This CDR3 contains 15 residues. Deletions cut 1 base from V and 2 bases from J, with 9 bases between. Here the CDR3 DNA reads TGCGCCAGCAGCCAAGGGTCCGCAGCCTACAATGAGCAGTTCTTC. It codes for CASSQGSAAYNEQFF.

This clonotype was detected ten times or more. The CDR3 DNA is TGCAGTGCTAGAACCCCAGTCGGCACTGGAAACACCATATATTTT. It specifies CSARTPVGTGNTIYF. The J gene is TRBJ1-3, the V gene TRBV20-1; D is uncertain. The CDR3 totals 15 residues. Deletions cut 2 bases from V and 2 bases from J, with 13 bases between. Germline CDR1 and CDR2: DFQATT and SNEGSKA (reference sequence).

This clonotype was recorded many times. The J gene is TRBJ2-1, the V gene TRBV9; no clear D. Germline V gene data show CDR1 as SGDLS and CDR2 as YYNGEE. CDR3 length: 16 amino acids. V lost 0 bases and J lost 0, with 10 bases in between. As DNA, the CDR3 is TGTGCCAGCAGCGTAGGGACCATGAGCTCCTACAATGAGCAGTTCTTC. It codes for CASSVGTMSSYNEQFF.

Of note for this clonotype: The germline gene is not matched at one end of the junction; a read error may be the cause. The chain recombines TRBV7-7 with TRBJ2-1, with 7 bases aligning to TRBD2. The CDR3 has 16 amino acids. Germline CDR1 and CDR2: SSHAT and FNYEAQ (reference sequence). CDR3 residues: CASSAGGWKSYNEQFF. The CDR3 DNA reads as TGTGCTAGCAGCGCCGGGGGGTGGAAGTCCTACAATGAGCAGTTCTTC.

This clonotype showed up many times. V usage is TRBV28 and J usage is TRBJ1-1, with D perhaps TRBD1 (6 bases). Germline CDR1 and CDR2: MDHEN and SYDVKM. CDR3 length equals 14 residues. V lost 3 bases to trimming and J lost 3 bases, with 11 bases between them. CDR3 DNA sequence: TGTGCCAGCAGTTTGCGAGGGGGATACACTGAAGCTTTCTTT. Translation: CASSLRGGYTEAFF.

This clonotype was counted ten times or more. DNA of the CDR3: TGTGCCAGCAGCTTTAGGGACCGGGATGAGCAGTACTTC. Protein: CASSFRDRDEQYF. The gene calls are TRBV7-2 and TRBJ2-7; D possibly uses TRBD1 or TRBD2 (5 bases each). The V end lost 3 bases, the J end lost 7 bases, and 13 bases lay between the germline ends. Germline V gives CDR1 SGHTA, CDR2 FQGNSA. The CDR3 runs 13 residues.

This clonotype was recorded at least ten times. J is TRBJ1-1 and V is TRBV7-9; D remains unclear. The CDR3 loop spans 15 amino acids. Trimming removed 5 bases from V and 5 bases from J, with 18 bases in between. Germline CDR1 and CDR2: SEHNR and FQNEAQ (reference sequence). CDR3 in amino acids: CASSPGHTLGTEAFF. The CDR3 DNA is TGTGCCAGCAGCCCTGGCCACACCTTAGGAACTGAAGCTTTCTTT.

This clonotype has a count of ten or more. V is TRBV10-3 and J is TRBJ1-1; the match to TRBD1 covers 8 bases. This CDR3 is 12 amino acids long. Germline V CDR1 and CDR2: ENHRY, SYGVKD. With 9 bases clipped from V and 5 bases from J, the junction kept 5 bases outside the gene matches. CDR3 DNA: TGTGCCATACAGGGGGGGGAGACTGAAGCTTTCTTT. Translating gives CAIQGGETEAFF.

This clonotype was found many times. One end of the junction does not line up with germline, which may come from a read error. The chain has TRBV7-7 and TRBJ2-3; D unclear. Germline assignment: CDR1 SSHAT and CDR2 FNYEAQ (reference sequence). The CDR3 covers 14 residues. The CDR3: CASSPHPSTDTQYF. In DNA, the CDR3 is TGTGCTAGCAGCCCGCACCCTAGCACAGATACGCAGTATTTT.

CDR3 nucleotides: TGTGCCATCAGTGGAGCGCGACACCGAAATACGGGTGAGCAGTTCTTC. Translated, it gives CAISGARHRNTGEQFF. The chain carries TRBV10-3 and TRBJ2-1, with no clear D. From germline, CDR1 is ENHRY and CDR2 SYGVKD. V lost 4 bases and J lost 9, with 22 bases in between. This CDR3 is built from 16 residues.

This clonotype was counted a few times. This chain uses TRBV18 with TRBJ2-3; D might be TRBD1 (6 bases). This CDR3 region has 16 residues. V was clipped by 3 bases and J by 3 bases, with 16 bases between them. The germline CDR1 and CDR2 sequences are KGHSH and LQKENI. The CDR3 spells CASSPNQGFGTDTQYF. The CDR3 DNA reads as TGTGCCAGCTCACCGAACCAGGGGTTCGGGACAGATACGCAGTATTTT.

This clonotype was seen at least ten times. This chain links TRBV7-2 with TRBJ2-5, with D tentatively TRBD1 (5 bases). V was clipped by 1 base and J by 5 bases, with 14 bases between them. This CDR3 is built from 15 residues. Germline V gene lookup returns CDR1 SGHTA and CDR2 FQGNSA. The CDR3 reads CASSLGSGRWETQYF. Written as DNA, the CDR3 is TGTGCCAGCAGCTTAGGGTCAGGGCGTTGGGAGACCCAGTACTTC.

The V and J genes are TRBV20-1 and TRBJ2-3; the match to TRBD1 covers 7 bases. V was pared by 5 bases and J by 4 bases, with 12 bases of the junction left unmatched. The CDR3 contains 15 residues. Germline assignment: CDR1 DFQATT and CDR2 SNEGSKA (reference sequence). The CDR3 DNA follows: TGCAGTGCTCCGGACCCACGAACAGGGGCAGATACGCAGTATTTT. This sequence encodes CSAPDPRTGADTQYF.

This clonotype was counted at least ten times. This chain's CDR3 is CASSSALTVNTGELFF. The CDR3, as DNA: TGTGCCAGCAGCTCCGCCCTGACAGTGAACACCGGGGAGCTGTTTTTT. The rearrangement uses TRBV12-3 or TRBV12-4 and TRBJ2-2; D perhaps matches TRBD1 (5 bases). Trimming removed 6 bases from V and 1 base from J, with 15 bases in between. The CDR3 has 16 residues.

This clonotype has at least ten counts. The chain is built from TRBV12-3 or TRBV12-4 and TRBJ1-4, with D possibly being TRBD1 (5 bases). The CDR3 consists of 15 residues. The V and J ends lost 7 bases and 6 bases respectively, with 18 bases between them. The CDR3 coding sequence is TGTGCCAGCAATCTATCAGGGAGAACGGATGAAAAACTGTTTTTT. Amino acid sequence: CASNLSGRTDEKLFF.

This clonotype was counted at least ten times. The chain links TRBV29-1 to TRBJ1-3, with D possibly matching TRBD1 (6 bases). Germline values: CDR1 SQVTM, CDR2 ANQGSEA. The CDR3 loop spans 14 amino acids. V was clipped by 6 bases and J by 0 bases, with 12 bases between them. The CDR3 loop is CSVSTGSSGNTIYF. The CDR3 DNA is TGCAGCGTATCCACAGGGAGCTCTGGAAACACCATATATTTT.

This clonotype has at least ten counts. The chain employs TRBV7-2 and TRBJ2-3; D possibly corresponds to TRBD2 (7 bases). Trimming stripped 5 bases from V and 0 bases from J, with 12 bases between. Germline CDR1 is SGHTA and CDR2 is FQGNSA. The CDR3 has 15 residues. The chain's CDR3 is CASSPRGPSTDTQYF. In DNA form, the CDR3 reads TGTGCCAGCAGCCCGCGGGGGCCAAGCACAGATACGCAGTATTTT.

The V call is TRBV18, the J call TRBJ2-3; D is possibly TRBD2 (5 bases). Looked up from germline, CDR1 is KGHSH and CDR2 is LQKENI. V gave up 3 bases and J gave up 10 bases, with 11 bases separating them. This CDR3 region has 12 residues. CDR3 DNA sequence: TGTGCCAGCTCACCTACCGGGGTGCCGCAGTATTTT. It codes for CASSPTGVPQYF. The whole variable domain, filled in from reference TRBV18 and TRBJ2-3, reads NAGVMQNPRHLVRRRGQEARLRCSPMKGHSHVYWYRQLPEEGLKFMVYLQKENIIDESGMPKERFSAEFPKEGPSILRIQQVVRGDSAAYFCASSPTGVPQYFGPGTRLTVL.

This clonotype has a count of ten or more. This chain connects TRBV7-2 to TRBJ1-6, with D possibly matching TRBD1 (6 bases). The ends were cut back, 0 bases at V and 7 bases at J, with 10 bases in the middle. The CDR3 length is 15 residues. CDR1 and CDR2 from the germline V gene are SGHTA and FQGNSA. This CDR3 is CASSLAQGRNSPLHF. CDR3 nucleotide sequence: TGTGCCAGCAGCTTAGCACAGGGACGGAATTCACCCCTCCACTTT.

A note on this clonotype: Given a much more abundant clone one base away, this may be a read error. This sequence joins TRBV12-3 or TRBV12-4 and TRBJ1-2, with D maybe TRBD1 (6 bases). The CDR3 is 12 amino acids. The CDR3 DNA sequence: TGTGCCAGCAGTCCTGGGGGCCATGGCTACATCTTC. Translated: CASSPGGHGYIF.

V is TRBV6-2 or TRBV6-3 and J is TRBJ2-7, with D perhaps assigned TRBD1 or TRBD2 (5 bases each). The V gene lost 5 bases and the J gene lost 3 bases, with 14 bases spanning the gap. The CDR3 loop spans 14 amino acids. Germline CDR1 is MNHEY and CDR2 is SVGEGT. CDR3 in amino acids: CASSTGGLGYEQYF. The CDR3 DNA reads TGTGCCAGCAGTACAGGAGGCTTGGGCTACGAGCAGTACTTC.

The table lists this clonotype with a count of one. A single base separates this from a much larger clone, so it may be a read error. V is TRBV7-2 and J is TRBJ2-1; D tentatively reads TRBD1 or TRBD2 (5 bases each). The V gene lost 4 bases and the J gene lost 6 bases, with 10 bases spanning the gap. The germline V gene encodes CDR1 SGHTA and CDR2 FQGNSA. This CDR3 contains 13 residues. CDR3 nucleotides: TGTGCCAGCAGCTCCGGGGCCACCAATGAGCAGTTCTTC. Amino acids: CASSSGATNEQFF. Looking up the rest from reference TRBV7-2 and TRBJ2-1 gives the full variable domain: GAGVSQSPSNKVTEKGKDVELRCDPISGHTALYWYRQSLGQGLEFLIYFQGNSAPDKSGLPSDRFSAERTGGSVSTLTIQRTQQEDSAVYLCASSSGATNEQFFGPGTRLTVL.

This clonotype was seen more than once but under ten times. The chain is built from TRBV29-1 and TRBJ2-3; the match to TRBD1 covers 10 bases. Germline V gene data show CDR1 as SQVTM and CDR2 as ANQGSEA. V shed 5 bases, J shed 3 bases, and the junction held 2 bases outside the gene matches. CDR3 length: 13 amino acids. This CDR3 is CSVLGQGTDTQYF. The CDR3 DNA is TGCAGCGTTCTGGGACAGGGGACAGATACGCAGTATTTT.